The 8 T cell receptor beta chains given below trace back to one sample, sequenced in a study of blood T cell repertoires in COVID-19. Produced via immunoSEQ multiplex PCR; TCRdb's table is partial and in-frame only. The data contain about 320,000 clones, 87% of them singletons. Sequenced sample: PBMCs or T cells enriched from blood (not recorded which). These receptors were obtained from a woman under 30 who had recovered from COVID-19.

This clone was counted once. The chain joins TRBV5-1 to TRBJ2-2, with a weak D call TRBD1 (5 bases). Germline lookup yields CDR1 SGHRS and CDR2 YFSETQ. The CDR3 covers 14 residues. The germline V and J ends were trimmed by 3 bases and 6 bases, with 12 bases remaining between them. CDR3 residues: CASSSTVEAGELFF. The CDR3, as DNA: TGCGCCAGCAGCTCGACAGTCGAAGCCGGGGAGCTGTTTTTT.

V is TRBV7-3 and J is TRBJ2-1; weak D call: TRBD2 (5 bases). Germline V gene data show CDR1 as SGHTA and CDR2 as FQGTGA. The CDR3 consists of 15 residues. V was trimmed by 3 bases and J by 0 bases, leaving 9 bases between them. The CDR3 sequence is CASSLAGVSYNEQFF. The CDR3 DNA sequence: TGTGCCAGCAGCTTGGCCGGGGTCTCCTACAATGAGCAGTTCTTC.

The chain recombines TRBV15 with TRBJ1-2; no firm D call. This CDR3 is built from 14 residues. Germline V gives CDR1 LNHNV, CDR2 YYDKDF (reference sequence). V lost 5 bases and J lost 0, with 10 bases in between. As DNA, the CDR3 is TGTGCCACCAGCCACGGGTCGGCTAACTATGGCTACACCTTC. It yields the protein CATSHGSANYGYTF.

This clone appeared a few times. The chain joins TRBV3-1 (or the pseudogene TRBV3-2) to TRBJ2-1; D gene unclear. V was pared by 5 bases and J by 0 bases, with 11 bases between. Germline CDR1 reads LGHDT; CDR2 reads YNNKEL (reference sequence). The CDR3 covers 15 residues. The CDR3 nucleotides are TGTGCCAGCAGCTACGCAGTAAGCTCCTACAATGAGCAGTTCTTC. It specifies CASSYAVSSYNEQFF.

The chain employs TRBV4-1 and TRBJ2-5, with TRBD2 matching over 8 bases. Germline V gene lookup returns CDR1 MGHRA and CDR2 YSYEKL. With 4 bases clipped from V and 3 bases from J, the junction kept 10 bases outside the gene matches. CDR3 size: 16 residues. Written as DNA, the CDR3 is TGCGCCAGCAGCCGGGGGGTAGCGGGGTCAGAAGAGACCCAGTACTTC. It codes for CASSRGVAGSEETQYF.

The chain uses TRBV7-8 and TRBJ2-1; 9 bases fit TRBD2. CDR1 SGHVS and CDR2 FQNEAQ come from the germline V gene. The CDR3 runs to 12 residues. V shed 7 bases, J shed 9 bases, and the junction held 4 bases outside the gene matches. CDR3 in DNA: TGTGCCAGCACCCCAGCGGGGGGTGAGCAGTTCTTC. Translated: CASTPAGGEQFF.

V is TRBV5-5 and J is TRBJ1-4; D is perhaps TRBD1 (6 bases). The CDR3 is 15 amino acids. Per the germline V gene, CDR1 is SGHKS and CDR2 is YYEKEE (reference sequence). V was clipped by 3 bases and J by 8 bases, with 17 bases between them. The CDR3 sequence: CASSWLGGALEKLFF. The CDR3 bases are TGTGCCAGCAGCTGGCTTGGGGGGGCCTTGGAAAAACTGTTTTTT.

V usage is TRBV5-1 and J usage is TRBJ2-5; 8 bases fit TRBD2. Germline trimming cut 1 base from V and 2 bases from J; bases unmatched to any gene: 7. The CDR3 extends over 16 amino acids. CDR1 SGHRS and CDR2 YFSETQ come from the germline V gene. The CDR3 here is CASSLQGLAAQETQYF. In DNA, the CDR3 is TGCGCCAGCAGCTTGCAAGGACTAGCTGCACAAGAGACCCAGTACTTC.